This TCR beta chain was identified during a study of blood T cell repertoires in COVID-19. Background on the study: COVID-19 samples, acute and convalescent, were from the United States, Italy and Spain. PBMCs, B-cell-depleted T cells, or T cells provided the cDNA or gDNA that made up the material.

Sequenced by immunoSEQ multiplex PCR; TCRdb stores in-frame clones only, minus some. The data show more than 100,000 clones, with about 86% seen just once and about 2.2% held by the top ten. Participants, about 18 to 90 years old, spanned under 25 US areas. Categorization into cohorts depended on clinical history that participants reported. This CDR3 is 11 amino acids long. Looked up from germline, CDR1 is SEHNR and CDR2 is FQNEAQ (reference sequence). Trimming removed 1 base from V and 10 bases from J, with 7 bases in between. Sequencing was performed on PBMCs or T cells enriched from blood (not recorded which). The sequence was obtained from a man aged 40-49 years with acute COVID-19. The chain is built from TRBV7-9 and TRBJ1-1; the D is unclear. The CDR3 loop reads CASSLGGGAFF. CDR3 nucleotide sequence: TGTGCCAGCAGCTTAGGAGGAGGAGCTTTCTTT. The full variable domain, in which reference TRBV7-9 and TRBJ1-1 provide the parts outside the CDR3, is DTGVSQNPRHKITKRGQNVTFRCDPISEHNRLYWYRQTLGQGPEFLTYFQNEAQLEKSRLLSDRFSAERPKGSFSTLEIQRTEQGDSAMYLCASSLGGGAFFGQGTRLTVV.